This T cell receptor (beta chain) was sequenced for a study of T cell changes during pregnancy in multiple sclerosis. V lost 0 bases to trimming and J lost 5 bases, with 12 bases between them. Per the germline V gene, CDR1 is SGDLS and CDR2 is YYNGEE. CDR3 length: 15 amino acids. The table came from immunoSEQ multiplex PCR; TCRdb's copy has only in-frame clones and leaves some out. Of 25,000 to 35,000 clones in the sample, 89% were seen once. The sequence came from a female donor with multiple sclerosis, enrolled in a pregnancy study. The V and J genes are TRBV9 and TRBJ2-1; D not certain. The specimen comprised CD8+ T cells from peripheral blood mononuclear cells, sampled in the second trimester of pregnancy. CDR3 bases: TGTGCCAGCAGCGTAGGAGGCCCCCCCCACAATGAGCAGTTCTTC. Translation: CASSVGGPPHNEQFF.